This T cell receptor beta chain came from a study of T cells in Graves' hyperthyroidism and ophthalmopathy. The overall study: Peripheral blood was drawn at first diagnosis, prior to all treatment. Study-wide results and limits: Blood also contained most expanded thyroid clonotypes above 0.001. It was a median about 6.5 months before onset that the model predicted ophthalmopathy.

RNA transcripts provided the source from which TCR beta CDR3 regions were amplified. Researchers ran a first-round RT-PCR on the TCR CDR3 using the HTBI primer set. From the multiplex PCR reads, TCRdb called clonotypes with MiXCR, one entry per CDR3 protein. This sample has under 250,000 distinct CDR3 sequences, with approximately 17% found just once. This clonotype came up many times. The target antigen is unknown. No ophthalmopathy progression within 18 months constituted stable Graves' hyperthyroidism. This CDR3 comprises 15 residues. V was pared by 0 bases and J by 2 bases, with 10 bases between. The source is a man in his fifties with Graves' hyperthyroidism. The V and J genes are TRBV12-3 or TRBV12-4 and TRBJ2-5; D remains ambiguous. The sample was blood. The CDR3 DNA follows: TGTGCCAGCAGTTTAGCCCAGGCAGGTCAAGAGACCCAGTACTTC. Its translation: CASSLAQAGQETQYF.